These 29 T cell receptor beta chains were all obtained from the same sample, sequenced in a study of cytomegalovirus exposure and HLA in healthy donors. Primers included in the PCR were 60 Vbeta and 13 Jbeta primers. The table came from immunoSEQ multiplex PCR; TCRdb's copy has only in-frame clones and leaves some out. The sample's table shows just over 150,000 clones. The sequenced material came from PBMCs. Every receptor here comes from a man in his thirties or forties in good health and CMV-seronegative.

The chain has TRBV7-2 and TRBJ1-5; possibly TRBD1 for D (5 bases). The CDR3 is 15 residues long. Per the germline V gene, CDR1 is SGHTA and CDR2 is FQGNSA. V lost 6 bases, J lost 2 bases, and 14 bases lay in between. This CDR3 is CASSPGTSGNQPQHF. CDR3 DNA: TGTGCCAGCAGTCCAGGGACTTCGGGCAATCAGCCCCAGCATTTT.

This rearrangement joins TRBV15 to TRBJ1-5, with D possibly TRBD1 on 5 matching bases. The V end lost 0 bases, the J end lost 0 bases, and 9 bases lay between the germline ends. CDR3 length: 16 residues. In germline, CDR1 is LNHNV, CDR2 YYDKDF (reference sequence). The CDR3 loop is CATSRDGADSNQPQHF. The CDR3 DNA follows: TGTGCCACCAGCAGAGATGGGGCAGATAGCAATCAGCCCCAGCATTTT.

This chain joins TRBV5-1 and TRBJ2-3; D is unclear. Trimming pared 8 bases from V and 0 bases from J, leaving 7 bases between. CDR1 is SGHRS, CDR2 YFSETQ, per germline. This CDR3 spans 12 amino acids. The CDR3 bases are TGCGCCAGTGCTATCAGCACAGATACGCAGTATTTT. As protein: CASAISTDTQYF.

The chain carries TRBV15 and TRBJ1-2; tentative D call: TRBD1 (5 bases). The V gene's germline CDR1 is LNHNV and CDR2 YYDKDF (reference sequence). This CDR3 has 16 amino acids. Trimming left V 0 bases short and J 2 bases short, with 13 bases between. The CDR3 nucleotides read TGTGCCACCAGCAGAGATCGTCAAGGGGCGAACTATGGCTACACCTTC. The encoded protein is CATSRDRQGANYGYTF.

V is TRBV5-1 and J is TRBJ1-1, with a tentative D call TRBD1 (6 bases). Per germline, CDR1 SGHRS and CDR2 YFSETQ. The CDR3 totals 15 residues. The V gene lost 0 bases and the J gene lost 3 bases, with 12 bases spanning the gap. The CDR3: CASSLVGGPDTEAFF. CDR3 in DNA: TGCGCCAGCAGCTTGGTGGGGGGGCCGGACACTGAAGCTTTCTTT.

V gene TRBV11-2 combines with J gene TRBJ1-4; 9 nucleotides match TRBD1. Losses at the gene ends were 5 bases for V and 10 bases for J; bases not matched to a gene: 11. Germline assignment: CDR1 SGHAT and CDR2 FQNNGV. CDR3 length: 15 amino acids. The CDR3 protein is CASSESTGGLGKLFF. CDR3 sequence (DNA): TGTGCCAGCAGCGAATCGACAGGGGGATTGGGAAAACTGTTTTTT.

J is TRBJ1-5 and V is TRBV19; D is ambiguous. CDR3 length: 14 amino acids. Germline CDR1 and CDR2: LNHDA and SQIVND (reference sequence). V lost 5 bases, J lost 3 bases, and 11 bases lay in between. The CDR3 is CASSYVLVNQPQHF. CDR3 bases: TGTGCCAGTAGTTATGTCCTAGTCAATCAGCCCCAGCATTTT. Variable domain in full (rest from reference TRBV19 and TRBJ1-5): DGGITQSPKYLFRKEGQNVTLSCEQNLNHDAMYWYRQDPGQGLRLIYYSQIVNDFQKGDIAEGYSVSREKKESFPLTVTSAQKNPTAFYLCASSYVLVNQPQHFGDGTRLSIL.

The chain has TRBV5-1 and TRBJ2-7; the match to TRBD1 covers 10 bases. The germline V gene has CDR1 SGHRS and CDR2 YFSETQ. The CDR3 runs to 15 residues. V dropped 6 bases and J dropped 3; count of bases not matched to a gene: 9. This chain's CDR3 is CASKALGTGVYEQYF. The CDR3 nucleotides read TGCGCCAGCAAAGCCCTCGGGACAGGGGTCTACGAGCAGTACTTC.

J is TRBJ1-5 and V is TRBV19; D is ambiguous. CDR1 and CDR2 from the germline V gene are LNHDA and SQIVND (reference sequence). CDR3 length: 17 amino acids. The ends were cut back, 4 bases at V and 4 bases at J, with 20 bases in the middle. The CDR3 DNA is TGTGCCAGTAGTAGCCAAAGGCGGCGGCCGGAAAATCAGCCCCAGCATTTT. Encoded protein: CASSSQRRRPENQPQHF.

The chain recombines TRBV27 with TRBJ1-5; 11 bases align to TRBD1. Germline-derived CDR1 and CDR2 are MNHEY and SMNVEV (reference sequence). The CDR3 has 13 residues. V was clipped by 3 bases and J by 11 bases; unmatched bases: 3. CDR3 coding DNA: TGTGCCAGCAGTTTTTCGGGACAGGGGGCCCAGCATTTT. Its translation: CASSFSGQGAQHF.

The chain employs TRBV10-1 and TRBJ2-3; unclear D gene. The germline CDR1 and CDR2 sequences are WNHNN and SYGVQD (reference sequence). The length of the CDR3 is 13 residues. Trimming removed 0 bases at V and 3 bases at J, with 4 bases between. The CDR3 nucleotides read TGCGCCAGCAGTGAGTCGAGTACAGATACGCAGTATTTT. The encoded protein is CASSESSTDTQYF.

V and J are TRBV27 and TRBJ2-1; TRBD2 aligns across 7 bases. Germline V lookup: CDR1 MNHEY, CDR2 SMNVEV (reference sequence). V shed 8 bases and J 5 bases; nucleotides not matched to a gene: 9. This CDR3 has 14 amino acids. CDR3 bases: TGTGCCAGCCACATCCGGGAGGCTCACAATGAGCAGTTCTTC. It is translated as CASHIREAHNEQFF.

The chain joins TRBV6-5 to TRBJ1-3; 8 bases are shared with TRBD1. The length of the CDR3 is 16 residues. Germline loops: CDR1 MNHEY, CDR2 SVGAGI. V lost 2 bases to trimming and J lost 2 bases; unmatched junction nucleotides: 5. The CDR3 DNA follows: TGTGCCAGCAGTTACACATTGACAGGGGCTGGAAACACCATATATTTT. Its protein product is CASSYTLTGAGNTIYF.

The V gene is TRBV28, the J gene TRBJ1-2, with D perhaps TRBD1 (6 bases). The V gene's germline CDR1 is MDHEN and CDR2 SYDVKM. Trimming took 5 bases from V and 4 from J, leaving 14 bases between them. CDR3 length equals 14 residues. The DNA of the CDR3 is TGTGCCAGCAGTCCCATACAGGGTACCTATGGCTACACCTTC. It yields the protein CASSPIQGTYGYTF.

The chain carries TRBV7-9 and TRBJ1-2, with D maybe TRBD1 (5 bases). The CDR3 length is 12 residues. V was pared by 5 bases and J by 4 bases, with 8 bases between. Germline CDR1 is SEHNR and CDR2 is FQNEAQ (reference sequence). The CDR3 sequence is CASSPQGYGYTF. The CDR3 DNA reads TGTGCCAGCAGCCCCCAGGGCTATGGCTACACCTTC.

V usage is TRBV4-1 and J usage is TRBJ2-1; 8 nucleotides agree with TRBD2. CDR1 is MGHRA and CDR2 is YSYEKL in the germline V gene. This CDR3 is built from 17 residues. V shed 1 base, J shed 4 bases, and the junction held 9 bases outside the gene matches. CDR3: CASSQVDMGLEYNEQFF. Written as DNA, the CDR3 is TGCGCCAGCAGCCAAGTTGATATGGGACTAGAATACAATGAGCAGTTCTTC.

This chain joins TRBV28 and TRBJ1-2; 12 bases are a match to TRBD1. The CDR3 loop spans 15 amino acids. The junction had 14 bases not matched to a gene; V was cut back by 10 bases and J by 8 bases. Germline CDR1 MDHEN, CDR2 SYDVKM. CDR3 coding DNA: TGTGCCATCCGCTCCGGGGGACAGGGGGCGGGGGGCTACACCTTC. Amino acids: CAIRSGGQGAGGYTF.

The rearrangement uses TRBV4-1 and TRBJ2-1; 9 bases map to TRBD1. V trimming: 5 bases; J trimming: 8 bases; junction bases outside the gene matches: 13. The V gene's germline CDR1 is MGHRA and CDR2 YSYEKL. The CDR3 is 16 amino acids. CDR3 protein: CASSLTGTGLVDEQFF. The CDR3 DNA is TGCGCCAGCAGCTTAACCGGGACAGGGTTGGTTGATGAGCAGTTCTTC.

The chain uses TRBV6-1 and TRBJ2-1; 10 nucleotides agree with TRBD2. CDR1 and CDR2 (germline): MNHNS, SASEGT. Trimming cost V 0 bases and J 2 bases; bases outside gene matches: 4. This CDR3 is built from 17 residues. Here the CDR3 DNA reads TGTGCCAGCAGTGAAGCTCGGACTAGCGGAACCTACAATGAGCAGTTCTTC. This codes for CASSEARTSGTYNEQFF.

The V call is TRBV28, the J call TRBJ2-2, with D unresolved. Germline V lookup: CDR1 MDHEN, CDR2 SYDVKM. The CDR3 contains 13 residues. Trimming stripped 2 bases from V and 7 bases from J, with 8 bases between. The CDR3, as DNA: TGTGCCAGCAGTTTAAGACACAACGGGGAGCTGTTTTTT. Residues: CASSLRHNGELFF.

The chain couples TRBV18 to TRBJ1-1, with unresolved D. CDR1 KGHSH and CDR2 LQKENI come from the germline V gene. This CDR3 is built from 12 residues. V was pared by 6 bases and J by 5 bases, with 10 bases between. This CDR3 is CASSPDITEAFF. The CDR3 DNA is TGTGCCAGCTCGCCCGACATAACTGAAGCTTTCTTT.

The gene calls are TRBV27 and TRBJ2-7; the D is unclear. This CDR3 has 12 amino acids. Trimming left V 0 bases short and J 6 bases short, with 6 bases between. Looked up from germline, CDR1 is MNHEY and CDR2 is SMNVEV (reference sequence). CDR3 DNA sequence: TGTGCCAGCAGTTTATCCGGGTCCGAGCAGTACTTC. Translated: CASSLSGSEQYF.

As to this clone: The same CDR3 is also encoded by other DNA sequences in this sample. The V call is TRBV6-6, the J call TRBJ1-1; D not certain. The germline gives CDR1 MNHNY, CDR2 SVGAGI (reference sequence). This CDR3 contains 11 residues. Trimming took off 8 bases at V and 2 bases at J, with 6 bases between the two ends. The CDR3 here is CASRRNTEAFF. The CDR3 region has the DNA TGTGCCAGCCGGAGAAACACTGAAGCTTTCTTT.

CDR3 in amino acids: CASNTDRHSSYEQYF. DNA for the CDR3: TGTGCCAGCAACACAGACAGACACAGTTCCTACGAGCAGTACTTC. J is TRBJ2-5 and V is TRBV2; weak D call: TRBD1 (5 bases). The J call is uncertain, as TRBJ2-7 better fits the DNA end. The CDR3 sequence is 15 residues long. From germline, CDR1 is SNHLY and CDR2 FYNNEI.

The chain combines TRBV7-2 with TRBJ1-1; possibly TRBD1 for D (6 bases). This CDR3 is 14 amino acids long. The V gene's germline CDR1 is SGHTA and CDR2 FQGNSA. V was clipped by 5 bases and J by 1 base, with 11 bases between them. CDR3 nucleotides: TGTGCCAGCAGCGTCAGGGGACCGAACACTGAAGCTTTCTTT. The encoded protein is CASSVRGPNTEAFF.

The chain combines TRBV7-6 with TRBJ1-5; a possible D gene is TRBD1 (5 bases). This CDR3 region has 15 residues. Trimming cost V 0 bases and J 5 bases, with 11 bases left between them. Looked up from germline, CDR1 is SGHVS and CDR2 is FNYEAQ. CDR3 nucleotides: TGTGCCAGCAGCTTAGCTTCAGGGCTCGATCAGCCCCAGCATTTT. This encodes CASSLASGLDQPQHF.

The chain joins TRBV28 to TRBJ2-2; a possible D gene is TRBD2 (5 bases). This CDR3 spans 14 amino acids. Per germline, CDR1 MDHEN and CDR2 SYDVKM. V dropped 3 bases and J dropped 9 bases, with 14 bases sitting between them. CDR3 nucleotide sequence: TGTGCCAGCAGTTTGATAGGAGGTGCTAGGGAGCTGTTTTTT. It translates to CASSLIGGARELFF.

The V gene is TRBV6-5, the J gene TRBJ2-7, with 12 bases that match TRBD1. This CDR3 is 15 amino acids long. With 0 bases clipped from V and 5 bases from J, the junction kept 2 bases outside the gene matches. Germline CDR1 is MNHEY and CDR2 is SVGAGI. As DNA, the CDR3 is TGTGCCAGCAGTTACTCCGGGACAGGGGGCCACGAGCAGTACTTC. Its translation: CASSYSGTGGHEQYF.

J is TRBJ1-1 and V is TRBV7-3; no firm D call. Germline V gene sequence: CDR1 SGHTA, CDR2 FQGTGA. The germline V and J ends were trimmed by 4 bases and 1 base, with 7 bases remaining between them. This CDR3 has 13 amino acids. CDR3 DNA sequence: TGTGCCAGCAGCTCCTCAGGGAACACTGAAGCTTTCTTT. It codes for CASSSSGNTEAFF. The full variable domain, in which reference TRBV7-3 and TRBJ1-1 provide the parts outside the CDR3, is GAGVSQTPSNKVTEKGKYVELRCDPISGHTALYWYRQSLGQGPEFLIYFQGTGAADDSGLPNDRFFAVRPEGSVSTLKIQRTERGDSAVYLCASSSSGNTEAFFGQGTRLTVV.